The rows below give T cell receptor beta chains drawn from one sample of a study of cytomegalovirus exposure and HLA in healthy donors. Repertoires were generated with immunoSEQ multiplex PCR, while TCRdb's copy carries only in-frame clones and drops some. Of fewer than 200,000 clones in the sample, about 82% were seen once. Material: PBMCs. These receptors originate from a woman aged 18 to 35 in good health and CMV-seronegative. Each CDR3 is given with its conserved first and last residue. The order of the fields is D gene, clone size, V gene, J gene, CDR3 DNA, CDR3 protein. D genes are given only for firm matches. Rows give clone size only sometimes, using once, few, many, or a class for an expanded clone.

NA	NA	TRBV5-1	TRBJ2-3	TGCGCCAGCAGCTTGCAGTTAAACCCCACAGATACGCAGTATTTT	CASSLQLNPTDTQYF
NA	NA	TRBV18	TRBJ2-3	TGTGCCAGCTCACCCCCATCTAGCTCAGATACGCAGTATTTT	CASSPPSSSDTQYF
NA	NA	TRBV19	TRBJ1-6	TGTGCCAGTAGTATAGTTGGAGGGAATTCACCCCTCCACTTT	CASSIVGGNSPLHF
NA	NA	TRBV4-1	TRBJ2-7	TGCGCCAGCAGCCAAGAGGTAGTGAGCGAGCAGTACTTC	CASSQEVVSEQYF
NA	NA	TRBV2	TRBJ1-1	TGTGCCAGCAGGGAGACCCGAAACACTGAAGCTTTCTTT	CASRETRNTEAFF
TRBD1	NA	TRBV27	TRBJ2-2	TGTGCCAGCAGTCGGACAGGGTCCGGGGAGCTGTTTTTT	CASSRTGSGELFF
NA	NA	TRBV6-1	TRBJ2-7	TGTGCCTGCAGTGAAGGGTATGCAGGCTCCTACGAGCAGTACTTC	CACSEGYAGSYEQYF
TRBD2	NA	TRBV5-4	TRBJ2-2	TGTGCCAGCAGTCTACTAGCGGGAGGGGCCACCGGGGAGCTGTTTTTT	CASSLLAGGATGELFF
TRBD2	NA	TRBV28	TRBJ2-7	TGTGCCAGCAGCCTAACCCCGGGACTAGAGAATATCTACGAGCAGTACTTC	CASSLTPGLENIYEQYF
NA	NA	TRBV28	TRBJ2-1	TGTGCCAGCAGTTTGAGGGCTCCCTACAATGAGCAGTTCTTC	CASSLRAPYNEQFF
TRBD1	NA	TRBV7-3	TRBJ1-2	TGTGCCAGCAGCTTAGGGGGACAGGGGTCGTATGGCTACACCTTC	CASSLGGQGSYGYTF
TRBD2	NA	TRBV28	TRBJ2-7	TGTGCCAGCAGTAGACTAGCGGGAGACGAGCAGTACTTC	CASSRLAGDEQYF
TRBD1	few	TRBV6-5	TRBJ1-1	TGTGCCAGTTACGGGACAGGGGCCGGCGAATTCGGAGCTTTCTTT	CASYGTGAGEFGAFF
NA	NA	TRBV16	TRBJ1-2	TGTGCCAGCAGCCTGGGACGGGACTCCTATGGCTACACCTTC	CASSLGRDSYGYTF
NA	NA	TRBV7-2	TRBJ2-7	TGTGTCAGCAGCTTAGGTTCTGGACTCTACGAGCAGTACTTC	CVSSLGSGLYEQYF
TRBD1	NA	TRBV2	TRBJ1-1	TGTGCCAGCAGTGAAGTAGGGGGCTGGGGGTTGAACACTGAAGCTTTCTTT	CASSEVGGWGLNTEAFF
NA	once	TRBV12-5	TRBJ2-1	TGTGCTAGTGGTTTGTCCGGGCAGGCACCCCCCCGGAGGAATGAGCAGTTCTTC	CASGLSGQAPPRRNEQFF
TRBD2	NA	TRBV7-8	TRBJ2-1	TGTGCCAGCAGCCCTAGCGGGAACGGAGAGGAGCAGTTCTTC	CASSPSGNGEEQFF
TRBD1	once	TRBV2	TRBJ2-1	TGTGCCAGCAGTGAAGTGACAGGGGGCCACAATGAGCAGTTCTTC	CASSEVTGGHNEQFF
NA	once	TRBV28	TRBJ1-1	TGTGCCAGCAGTGGTAAGGACAGTAGTTTTAAAATGAACACTGAAGCTTTCTTT	CASSGKDSSFKMNTEAFF
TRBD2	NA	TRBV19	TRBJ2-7	TGTGCCAGTAGTTCCCAAGCGGGAGGCTACGAGCAGTACTTC	CASSSQAGGYEQYF
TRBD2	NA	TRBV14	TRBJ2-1	TGTGCCAGCAGCCAAGTGGCACTAGCGGGAAGCTACAATGAGCAGTTCTTC	CASSQVALAGSYNEQFF